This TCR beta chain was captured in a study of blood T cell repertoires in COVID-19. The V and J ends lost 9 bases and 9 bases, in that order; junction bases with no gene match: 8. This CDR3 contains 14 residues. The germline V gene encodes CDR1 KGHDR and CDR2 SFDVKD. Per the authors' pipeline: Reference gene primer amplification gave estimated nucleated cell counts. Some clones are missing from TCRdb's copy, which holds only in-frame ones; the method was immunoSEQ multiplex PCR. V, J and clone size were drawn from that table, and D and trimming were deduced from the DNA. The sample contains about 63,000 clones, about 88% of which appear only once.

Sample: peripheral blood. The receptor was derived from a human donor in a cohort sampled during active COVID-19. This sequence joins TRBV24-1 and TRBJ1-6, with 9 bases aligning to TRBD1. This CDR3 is CATRTTGGTSPLHF. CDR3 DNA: TGTGCCACCCGAACGACAGGGGGAACTTCACCCCTCCACTTT.